In its sample, the clone carrying this T cell receptor (beta chain) was seen many times. Antigen unknown. This sample was included in a study of T cell responses to AZD1222 COVID-19 vaccine. Regarding the study as a whole: Targeting of unmutated variant regions was reportedly seen in nearly half of spike-specific TCRs. CD4 TCRs associated with vaccination spanned spike, dominating at 160-218 and 743-854.

Germline V gene lookup returns CDR1 LNHDA and CDR2 SQIVND (reference sequence). This CDR3 has 15 amino acids. Trimming removed 3 bases from V and 5 bases from J; junction bases left unmatched: 8. Assay used: immunoSEQ multiplex PCR; TCRdb lists only in-frame clones, some missing. Of more than 150,000 clones in the sample, just over 85% were seen once. The receptor comes from an adult in good health. The gene calls are TRBV19 and TRBJ1-1; TRBD1 aligns across 8 bases. Material: peripheral blood, obtained on day 0 of AZD1222 vaccination. The CDR3 sequence is CASSIVSTGETEAFF. CDR3 nucleotide sequence: TGTGCCAGTAGTATTGTATCGACAGGGGAAACTGAAGCTTTCTTT.